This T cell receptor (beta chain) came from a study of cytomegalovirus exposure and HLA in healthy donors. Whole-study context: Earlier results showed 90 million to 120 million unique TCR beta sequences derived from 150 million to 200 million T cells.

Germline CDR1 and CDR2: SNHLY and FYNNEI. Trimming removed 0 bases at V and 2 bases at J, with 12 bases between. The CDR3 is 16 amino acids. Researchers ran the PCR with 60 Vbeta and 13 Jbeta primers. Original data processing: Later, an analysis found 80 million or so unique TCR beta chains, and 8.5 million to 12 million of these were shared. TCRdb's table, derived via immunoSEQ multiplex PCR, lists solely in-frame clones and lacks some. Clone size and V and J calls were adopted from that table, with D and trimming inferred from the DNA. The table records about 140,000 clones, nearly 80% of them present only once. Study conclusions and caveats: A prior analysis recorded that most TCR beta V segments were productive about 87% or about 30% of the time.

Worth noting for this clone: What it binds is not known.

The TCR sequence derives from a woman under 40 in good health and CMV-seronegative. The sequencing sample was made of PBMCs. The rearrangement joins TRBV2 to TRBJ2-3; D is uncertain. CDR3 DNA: TGTGCCAGCAGTGAAGCGCAATTGGCCCACACAGATACGCAGTATTTT. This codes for CASSEAQLAHTDTQYF.